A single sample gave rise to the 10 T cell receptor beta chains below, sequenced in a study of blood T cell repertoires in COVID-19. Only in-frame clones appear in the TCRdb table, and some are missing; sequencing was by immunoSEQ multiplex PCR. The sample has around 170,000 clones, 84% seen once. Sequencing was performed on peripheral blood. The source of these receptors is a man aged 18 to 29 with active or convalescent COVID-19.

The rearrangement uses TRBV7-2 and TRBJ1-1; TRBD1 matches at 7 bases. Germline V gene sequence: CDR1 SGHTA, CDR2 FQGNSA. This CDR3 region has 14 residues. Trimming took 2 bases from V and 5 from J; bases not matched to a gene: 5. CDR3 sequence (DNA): TGTGCCAGCAGCTTACAGGGGGTAAGAACTGAAGCTTTCTTT. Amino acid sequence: CASSLQGVRTEAFF.

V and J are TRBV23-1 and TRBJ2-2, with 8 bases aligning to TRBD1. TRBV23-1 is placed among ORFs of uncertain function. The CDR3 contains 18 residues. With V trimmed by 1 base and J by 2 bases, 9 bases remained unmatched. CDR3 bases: TGCGCCAGCAGTCAATTGTTACAGGGGGGTGTTAACACCGGGGAGCTGTTTTTT. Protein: CASSQLLQGGVNTGELFF.

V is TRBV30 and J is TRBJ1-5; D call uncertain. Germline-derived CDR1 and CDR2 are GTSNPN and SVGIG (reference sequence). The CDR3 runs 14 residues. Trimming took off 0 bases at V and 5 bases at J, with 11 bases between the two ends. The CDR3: CAWSVTGSYQPQHF. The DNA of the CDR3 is TGTGCCTGGAGTGTAACGGGGTCTTATCAGCCCCAGCATTTT. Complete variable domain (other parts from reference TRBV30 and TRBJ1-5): SQTIHQWPATLVQPVGSPLSLECTVEGTSNPNLYWYRQAAGRGLQLLFYSVGIGQISSEVPQNLSASRPQDRQFILSSKKLLLSDSGFYLCAWSVTGSYQPQHFGDGTRLSIL.

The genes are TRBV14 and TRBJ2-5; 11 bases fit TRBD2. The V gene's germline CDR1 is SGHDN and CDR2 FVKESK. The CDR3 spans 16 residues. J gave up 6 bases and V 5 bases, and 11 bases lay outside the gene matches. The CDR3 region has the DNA TGTGCCAGCAGCTCCATGGAACTAGCGGGGGCAAAGACCCAGTACTTC. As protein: CASSSMELAGAKTQYF.

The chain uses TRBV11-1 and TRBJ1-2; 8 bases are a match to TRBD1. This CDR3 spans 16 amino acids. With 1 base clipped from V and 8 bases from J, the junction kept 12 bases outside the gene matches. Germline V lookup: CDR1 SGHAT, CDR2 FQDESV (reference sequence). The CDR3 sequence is CASSLVDRGFGSGYTF. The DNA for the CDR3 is TGTGCCAGCAGCTTAGTTGACAGGGGATTTGGAAGCGGCTACACCTTC.

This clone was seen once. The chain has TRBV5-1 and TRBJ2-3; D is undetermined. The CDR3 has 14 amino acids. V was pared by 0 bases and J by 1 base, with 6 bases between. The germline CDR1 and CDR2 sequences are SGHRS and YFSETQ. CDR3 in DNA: TGCGCCAGCAGCTTGGTTTTCGGCACAGATACGCAGTATTTT. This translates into CASSLVFGTDTQYF.

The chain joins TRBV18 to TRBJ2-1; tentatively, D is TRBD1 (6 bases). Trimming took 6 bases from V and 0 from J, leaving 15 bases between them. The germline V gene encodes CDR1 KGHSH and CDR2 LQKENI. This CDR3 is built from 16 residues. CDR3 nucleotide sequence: TGTGCCAGCTCTCGCATAGGGACAACCTCCTACAATGAGCAGTTCTTC. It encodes CASSRIGTTSYNEQFF.

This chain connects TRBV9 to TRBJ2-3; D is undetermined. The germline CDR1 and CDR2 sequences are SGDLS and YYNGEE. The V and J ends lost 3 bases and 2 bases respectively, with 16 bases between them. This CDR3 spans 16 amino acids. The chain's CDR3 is CASSGGRGVHTDTQYF. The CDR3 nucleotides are TGTGCCAGCAGCGGTGGGCGTGGCGTACACACAGATACGCAGTATTTT.

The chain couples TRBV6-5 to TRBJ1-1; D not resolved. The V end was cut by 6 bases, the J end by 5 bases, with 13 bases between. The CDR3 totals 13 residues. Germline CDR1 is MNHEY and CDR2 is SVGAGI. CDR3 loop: CASSRGEGTEAFF. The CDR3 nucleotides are TGTGCCAGCAGCCGGGGAGAGGGTACTGAAGCTTTCTTT.

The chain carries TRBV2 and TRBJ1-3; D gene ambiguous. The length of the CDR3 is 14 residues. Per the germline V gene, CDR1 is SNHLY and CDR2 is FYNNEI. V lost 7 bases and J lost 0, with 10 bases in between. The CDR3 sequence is CASKAGISGNTIYF. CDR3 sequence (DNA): TGTGCCAGCAAGGCGGGGATCTCTGGAAACACCATATATTTT.